The present T cell receptor beta chain was sequenced within a study of T cells after yellow fever vaccination (dated by TCRdb to 2018 to 2020). Regarding the complete study: The SMART-Seq v4 Ultra Low Input RNA kit was used to prepare libraries from fractions with low cell numbers. To follow T-cell clones before and after primary and booster YFV17D yellow fever vaccination, bulk TCR alpha and beta repertoires were sequenced over time. Two healthy male donors, one aged 18 to 30 and one aged 30 to 39 years, were included in the cohort. Blood was drawn at multiple timepoints before and after primary and secondary immunization, with bulk PBMC replicates and cell subsets isolated. The paper's findings and limits, for the study overall: Most clones expanded after primary vaccination (around 96% of CD4 and 80% to 90% of CD8) were re-detected after the booster, suggesting that broad memory maintenance occurred. Because abundant contaminating clonotypes from the bulk population could be contained in FACS-sorted repertoires, computational filtering was required. Because only a couple of donors were included in the study, the extent to which the findings can be generalized is limited. A small share of clonotypes occurred in both CD4 and CD8 compartments, likely arising from convergent recombination. Compared with the primary T-cell response, the secondary T-cell response was weaker but faster, peaking on day 5 rather than day 15.

The treatment or condition label here, explained by the study, means: live attenuated yellow fever vaccine strain. PBMCs were isolated from peripheral blood using a standard Ficoll-Paque protocol. CD4 and CD8 T-cell fractions were isolated with Dynabeads CD4 and CD8 positive selection kits. RNA was extracted with TriZol from bulk PBMCs, CD4 and CD8 fractions, and dextramer-positive and dextramer-negative fractions. Its CDR3 holds 12 amino acids, cysteine through phenylalanine. Only the CDR3 DNA is retained, 36 bases long and in frame from the first base. V is cut by 5 bases and J by 1 base, and the space between the germline ends is 6 bases. Sequences MGHDK (CDR1) and SYGVNS (CDR2) are obtained from the germline V gene. This clonotype was recorded at least ten times. The antigen it binds to is not known. Per-base quality was not reported, and no clone a single base away is much larger than it. Synthesis of TCR cDNA relied on 5'RACE template switching, a step that introduced a universal primer site along with unique molecular identifiers. Priming for cDNA synthesis came from both the TCR alpha and TCR beta constant segments. Two PCR steps were used to amplify libraries, with sample barcodes and sequencing adapters being added in the second step. Sequencing of the libraries was done on either Illumina HiSeq 2500 (2x100 bp) or NovaSeq (2x150 bp). As for how the authors treated the data: Reads were demultiplexed and collapsed into UMI consensus sequences with MIGEC, and V(D)J alignment was performed with MiXCR. Clonotypes responding to the vaccine were identified with edgeR on replicate PBMC samples, with the criteria of FDR below 0.01 and a log2 fold change above 5 up to day 15. Each bulk clonotype received a CD4 or CD8 identity based on whether the sequenced CD4 or CD8 repertoire contained that clonotype at higher abundance. TCRdb reran the public reads through fastp at Q25 and MiXCR, keeping productive beta chains. When rows share a CDR3 protein, they turn into one entry using the most common DNA and genes. TCRdb, not the original authors, processed these V and J calls. This sample gives fewer than 90,000 distinct CDR3 sequences in total; approximately 7% of them show up just once. Clones ranked in the top ten supply about a third of the sample.

The sequenced sample was CD8+ T cells sorted from PBMCs, obtained 5 to 6 days after the first yellow fever vaccination. This receptor was obtained from a man younger than 35 who received the YFV17D yellow fever vaccine. Recombination connected TRBV25-1 to TRBJ2-7; the D segment cannot be called with confidence. The DNA reads as follows: TGTGCCAGCAGTTACCAATCCTACGAGCAGTACTTC. Its protein reads: CASSYQSYEQYF.